The 13 T cell receptor beta chains below come from one sample, sequenced in a study of blood T cell repertoires in COVID-19. Only in-frame clones appear in the TCRdb table, and some are missing; sequencing was by immunoSEQ multiplex PCR. Of more than 95,000 clones in the sample, more than 80% are singletons; the top ten hold 8% to 9.5%. Sequencing was carried out using peripheral blood. The source is a woman in her 70s with acute or convalescent COVID-19.

V gene TRBV4-1 combines with J gene TRBJ2-5; 9 nucleotides agree with TRBD1. Germline V lookup: CDR1 MGHRA, CDR2 YSYEKL. Unmatched junction bases numbered 4, after V lost 6 bases and J lost 5 bases. The CDR3 contains 13 residues. The CDR3: CASRPTGGETQYF. The CDR3 bases are TGCGCCAGCAGACCGACAGGGGGGGAGACCCAGTACTTC.

This chain joins TRBV6-6 and TRBJ2-3, with 15 bases aligning to TRBD2. Germline V gene lookup returns CDR1 MNHNY and CDR2 SVGAGI (reference sequence). Trimming took 6 bases from V and 2 from J; bases not matched to a gene: 3. CDR3 length equals 16 residues. The CDR3 nucleotides are TGTGCCAGCAGGGGGACTAGCGGGGGGCCCACAGATACGCAGTATTTT. Translating gives CASRGTSGGPTDTQYF.

The gene calls are TRBV7-2 and TRBJ2-2; 7 positions agree with TRBD1. The CDR3 consists of 17 residues. Trimming took 3 bases from V and 0 from J; bases not matched to a gene: 7. The germline V gene encodes CDR1 SGHTA and CDR2 FQGNSA. The CDR3 sequence: CASSFDRDRTNTGELFF. The CDR3 DNA follows: TGTGCCAGCAGCTTCGACAGGGATAGAACGAACACCGGGGAGCTGTTTTTT.

This chain uses TRBV3-1 (or the pseudogene TRBV3-2) with TRBJ2-7; TRBD2 might be the D (7 bases). The CDR3 is made up of 17 amino acids. CDR1 is LGHDT, CDR2 YNNKEL, per germline (reference sequence). The ends were cut back, 4 bases at V and 2 bases at J, with 21 bases in the middle. CDR3 region: CASSPGPGGAKTYEQYF. As DNA, the CDR3 is TGTGCCAGCAGCCCTGGCCCGGGGGGCGCGAAAACCTACGAGCAGTACTTC.

The chain is built from TRBV2 and TRBJ1-6; D is possibly TRBD1 (5 bases). Germline V gives CDR1 SNHLY, CDR2 FYNNEI. The ends were cut back, 6 bases at V and 6 bases at J, with 12 bases in the middle. The CDR3 contains 14 residues. The CDR3 spells CASSLTASNSPLHF. As DNA, the CDR3 is TGTGCCAGCAGCCTGACAGCCTCTAATTCACCCCTCCACTTT.

This chain links TRBV11-3 with TRBJ1-1; 7 bases agree with TRBD1. This CDR3 has 16 residues. V lost 5 bases, J lost 3 bases, and 12 bases stayed unmatched. Germline-derived CDR1 and CDR2 are SGHNT and YENEEA. CDR3 region: CASSPGGPRGDTEAFF. DNA for the CDR3: TGTGCCAGCAGCCCAGGCGGTCCCAGGGGGGACACTGAAGCTTTCTTT. Filled out from reference TRBV11-3 and TRBJ1-1, the complete variable domain reads EAGVVQSPRYKIIEKKQPVAFWCNPISGHNTLYWYLQNLGQGPELLIRYENEEAVDDSQLPKDRFSAERLKGVDSTLKIQPAELGDSAVYLCASSPGGPRGDTEAFFGQGTRLTVV.

The CDR3 region has the DNA TGTGCCAGGATCACATCTGAAGCTTTCTTT. Amino acids: CARITSEAFF. V usage is TRBV21-1 and J usage is TRBJ1-1; the table's D gene call, TRBD1, was not cross checked with the DNA. TRBV21-1 is deemed a pseudogene. The CDR3 loop spans 10 amino acids.

The chain uses TRBV27 and TRBJ1-5; maybe TRBD1 (6 bases). V was shortened by 10 bases and J by 4 bases, with 23 bases between the two germline ends. Germline CDR1 reads MNHEY; CDR2 reads SMNVEV (reference sequence). The CDR3 loop spans 16 amino acids. In nucleotides, the CDR3 is TGTGCCACCTCCGAGTCTGGACAGCTGTTAAATCAGCCCCAGCATTTT. Translated: CATSESGQLLNQPQHF.

The chain joins TRBV4-3 to TRBJ2-2, with 11 bases lining up with TRBD2. Germline loops: CDR1 LGHNA, CDR2 YSLEER. Unmatched junction bases numbered 4, after V lost 0 bases and J lost 4 bases. The CDR3 extends over 17 amino acids. CDR3 sequence (DNA): TGCGCCAGCAGCCAAGACCTAGCGGGAGGTTTCACCGGGGAGCTGTTTTTT. Its translation: CASSQDLAGGFTGELFF.

The V and J genes are TRBV7-2 and TRBJ1-2; weak D call: TRBD1 (6 bases). CDR1 and CDR2 from the germline V gene are SGHTA and FQGNSA. This CDR3 has 16 residues. Trimming cost V 1 base and J 0 bases, with 12 bases left between them. CDR3 nucleotides: TGTGCCAGCAGCTTAGGACAGGCGATAGCTAACTATGGCTACACCTTC. Amino acids: CASSLGQAIANYGYTF. The whole variable domain, remainder taken from reference TRBV7-2 and TRBJ1-2, is GAGVSQSPSNKVTEKGKDVELRCDPISGHTALYWYRQSLGQGLEFLIYFQGNSAPDKSGLPSDRFSAERTGGSVSTLTIQRTQQEDSAVYLCASSLGQAIANYGYTFGSGTRLTVV.

The chain recombines TRBV28 with TRBJ2-7; D possibly corresponds to TRBD2 (6 bases). V dropped 6 bases and J dropped 5 bases, with 17 bases sitting between them. The CDR3 covers 14 residues. Germline CDR1 MDHEN, CDR2 SYDVKM. The CDR3 bases are TGTGCCAGCAGGCAGCGGGCCCCCCATCACGAGCAGTACTTC. Translated: CASRQRAPHHEQYF.

This clone is a singleton in its sample. This chain joins TRBV6-4 and TRBJ2-1; TRBD2 matches 9 bases. The CDR3 loop spans 13 amino acids. Germline CDR1 MRHNA, CDR2 SNTAGT. J was trimmed by 6 bases and V by 8 bases; bases with no gene match: 5. CDR3 sequence reads: CASPYSGGNEQFF. In nucleotides, the CDR3 is TGTGCCAGCCCCTATAGCGGGGGCAATGAGCAGTTCTTC.

The chain joins TRBV7-2 to TRBJ1-5; D possibly corresponds to TRBD1 (6 bases). Between the trimmed V and J ends, which lost 5 bases and 11 bases, there was a span of 13 bases. The CDR3 is 12 residues long. Germline CDR1 reads SGHTA; CDR2 reads FQGNSA. The CDR3 reads CASSAPRGTQHF. In DNA, the CDR3 is TGTGCCAGCAGCGCTCCAAGGGGGACCCAGCATTTT. The whole variable domain, remainder taken from reference TRBV7-2 and TRBJ1-5, is GAGVSQSPSNKVTEKGKDVELRCDPISGHTALYWYRQSLGQGLEFLIYFQGNSAPDKSGLPSDRFSAERTGGSVSTLTIQRTQQEDSAVYLCASSAPRGTQHFGDGTRLSIL.